This record covers a single T cell receptor beta chain. Sequencing was performed with immunoSEQ multiplex PCR; in TCRdb, only in-frame clones are kept and a portion is missing. In the table there are 12,000 or so clones, roughly 84% of which are singletons. This sample was taken from a study of T cell changes during pregnancy in multiple sclerosis. Looked up from germline, CDR1 is SGHRS and CDR2 is YFSETQ. This CDR3 spans 14 amino acids. Trimming took 3 bases from V and 5 from J, leaving 14 bases between them. This receptor was identified in a female donor in good health, enrolled as a control in a pregnancy study. The source was CD8+ T cells from peripheral blood mononuclear cells, collected after pregnancy. This rearrangement joins TRBV5-1 to TRBJ1-1; D is possibly TRBD1 (6 bases). CDR3 sequence (DNA): TGCGCCAGCAGCTACGGAGAGGGGGGGACTGAAGCTTTCTTT. This codes for CASSYGEGGTEAFF.